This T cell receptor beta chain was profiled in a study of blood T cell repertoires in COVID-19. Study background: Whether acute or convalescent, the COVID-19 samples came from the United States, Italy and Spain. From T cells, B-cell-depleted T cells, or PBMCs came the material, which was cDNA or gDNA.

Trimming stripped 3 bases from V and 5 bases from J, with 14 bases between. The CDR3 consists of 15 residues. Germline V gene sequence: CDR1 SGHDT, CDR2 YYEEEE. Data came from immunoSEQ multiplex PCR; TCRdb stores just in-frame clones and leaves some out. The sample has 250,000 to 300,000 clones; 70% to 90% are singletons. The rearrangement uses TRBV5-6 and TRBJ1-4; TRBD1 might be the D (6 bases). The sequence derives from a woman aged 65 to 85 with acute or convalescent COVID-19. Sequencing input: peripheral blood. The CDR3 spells CASSSAYRENEKLFF. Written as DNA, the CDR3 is TGTGCCAGCAGCTCCGCCTACAGGGAAAATGAAAAACTGTTTTTT.